This T cell receptor (beta chain) was identified during a study of blood T cell repertoires in COVID-19. The wider study: The origin of the acute and convalescent COVID-19 samples was the United States, Italy and Spain.

The germline V gene encodes CDR1 KGHSH and CDR2 LQKENI. The CDR3 loop spans 16 amino acids. Trimming took off 2 bases at V and 0 bases at J, with 11 bases between the two ends. Clones were read by immunoSEQ multiplex PCR, and TCRdb kept only the in-frame ones, dropping some. The data contain some 57,000 clones, approximately 92% of them singletons. Sequencing was performed on peripheral blood. The TCR sequence derives from a human donor in a cohort sampled during active COVID-19. The gene calls are TRBV18 and TRBJ1-3; D not certain. The CDR3 sequence: CASSPSGPSSGNTIYF. CDR3 bases: TGTGCCAGCTCACCATCCGGTCCCTCCTCTGGAAACACCATATATTTT.